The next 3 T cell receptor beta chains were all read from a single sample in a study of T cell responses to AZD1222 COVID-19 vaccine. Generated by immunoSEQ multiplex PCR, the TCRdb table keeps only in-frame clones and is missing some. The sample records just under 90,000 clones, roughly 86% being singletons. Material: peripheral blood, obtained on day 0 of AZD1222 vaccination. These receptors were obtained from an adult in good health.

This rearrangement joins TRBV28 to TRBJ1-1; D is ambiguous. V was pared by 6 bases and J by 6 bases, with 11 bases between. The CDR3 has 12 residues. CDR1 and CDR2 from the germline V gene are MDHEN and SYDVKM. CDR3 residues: CASSPLVSEAFF. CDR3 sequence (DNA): TGTGCCAGCAGCCCTCTAGTATCTGAAGCTTTCTTT.

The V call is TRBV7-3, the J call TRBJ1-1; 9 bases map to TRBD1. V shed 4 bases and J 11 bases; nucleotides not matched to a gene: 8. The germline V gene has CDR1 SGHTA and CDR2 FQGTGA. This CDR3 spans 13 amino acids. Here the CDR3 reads CASSWGQGADAFF. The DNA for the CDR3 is TGTGCCAGCAGCTGGGGACAGGGCGCGGATGCTTTCTTT.

CDR3 bases: TGTGCCAGCAGACAACAGGGGGCGCATGGCGGGGAGCTGTTTTTT. This gives the protein CASRQQGAHGGELFF. The genes are TRBV6-5 and TRBJ2-2, with 9 bases matching TRBD1. V shed 6 bases and J 7 bases; nucleotides not matched to a gene: 9. The CDR3 covers 15 residues. Germline V CDR1 and CDR2: MNHEY, SVGAGI.